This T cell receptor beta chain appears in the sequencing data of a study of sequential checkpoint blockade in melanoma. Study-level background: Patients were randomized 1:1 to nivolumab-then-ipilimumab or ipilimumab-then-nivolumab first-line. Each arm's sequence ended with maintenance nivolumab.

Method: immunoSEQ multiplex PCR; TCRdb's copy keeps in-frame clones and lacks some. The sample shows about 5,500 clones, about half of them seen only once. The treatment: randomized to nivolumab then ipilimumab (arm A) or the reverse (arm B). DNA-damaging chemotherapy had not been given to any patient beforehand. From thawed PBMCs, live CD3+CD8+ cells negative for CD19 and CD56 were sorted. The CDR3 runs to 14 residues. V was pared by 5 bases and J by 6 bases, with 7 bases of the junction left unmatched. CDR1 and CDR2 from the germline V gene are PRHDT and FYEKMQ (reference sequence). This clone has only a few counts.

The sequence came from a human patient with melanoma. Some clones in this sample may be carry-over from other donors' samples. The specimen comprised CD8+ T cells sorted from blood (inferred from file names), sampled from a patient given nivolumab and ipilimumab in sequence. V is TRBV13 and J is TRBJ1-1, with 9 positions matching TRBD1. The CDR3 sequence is CASSLLTGGPEAFF. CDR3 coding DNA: TGTGCCAGCAGCCTCCTAACAGGGGGCCCTGAAGCTTTCTTT.